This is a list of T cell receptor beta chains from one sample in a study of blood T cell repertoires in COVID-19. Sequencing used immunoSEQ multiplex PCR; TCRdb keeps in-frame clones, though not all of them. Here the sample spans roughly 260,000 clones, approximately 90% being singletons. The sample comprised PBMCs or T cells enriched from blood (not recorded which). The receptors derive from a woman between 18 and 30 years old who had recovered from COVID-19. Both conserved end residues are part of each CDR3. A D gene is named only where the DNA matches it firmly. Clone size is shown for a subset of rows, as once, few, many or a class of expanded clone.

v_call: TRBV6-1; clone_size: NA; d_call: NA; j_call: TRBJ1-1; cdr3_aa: CASSEFRNTEAFF; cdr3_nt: TGTGCCAGCAGTGAATTTCGGAACACTGAAGCTTTCTTT
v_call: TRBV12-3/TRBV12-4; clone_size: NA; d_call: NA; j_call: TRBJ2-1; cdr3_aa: CASSFLRNNEQFF; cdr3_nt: TGTGCCAGCAGTTTCCTGCGGAACAATGAGCAGTTCTTC
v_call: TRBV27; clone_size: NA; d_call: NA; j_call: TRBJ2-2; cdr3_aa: CASSYQPGAGELFF; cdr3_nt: TGTGCCAGCAGTTACCAACCGGGGGCCGGGGAGCTGTTTTTT
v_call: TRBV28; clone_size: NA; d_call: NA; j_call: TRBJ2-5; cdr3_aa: CASSFPPRAQYF; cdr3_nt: TGTGCCAGCAGTTTCCCCCCCAGGGCCCAGTACTTC
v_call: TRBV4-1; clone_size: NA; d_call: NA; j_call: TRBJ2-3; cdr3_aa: CASSHYGRGDTDTQYF; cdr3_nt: TGCGCCAGCAGCCACTACGGGAGAGGTGATACAGATACGCAGTATTTT
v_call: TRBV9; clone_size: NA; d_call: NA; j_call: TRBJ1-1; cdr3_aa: CASKREPWDTEAFF; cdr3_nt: TGTGCCAGCAAGAGGGAACCCTGGGACACTGAAGCTTTCTTT
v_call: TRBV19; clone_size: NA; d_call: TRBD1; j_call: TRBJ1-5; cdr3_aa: CASSRDRGYSPQHF; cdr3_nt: TGTGCCAGTAGCAGAGACAGGGGTTACTCTCCCCAGCATTTT
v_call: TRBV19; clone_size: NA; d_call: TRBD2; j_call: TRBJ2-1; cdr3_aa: CASGPLAGVVDEQFF; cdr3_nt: TGTGCCAGTGGGCCACTAGCGGGGGTTGTCGATGAGCAGTTCTTC
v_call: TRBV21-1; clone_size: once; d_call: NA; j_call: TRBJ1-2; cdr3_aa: CASGGGCRRGCGYTF; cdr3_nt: TGTGCCAGCGGGGGAGGTTGTCGGAGAGGGTGTGGCTACACCTTC
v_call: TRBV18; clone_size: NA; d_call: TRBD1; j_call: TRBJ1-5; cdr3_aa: CASSPLPTGQGGQPQHF; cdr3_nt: TGTGCCAGCTCACCACTGCCCACGGGACAGGGAGGACAGCCCCAGCATTTT
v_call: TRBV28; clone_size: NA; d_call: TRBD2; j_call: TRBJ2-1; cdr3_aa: CASSFGTSGSNEQFF; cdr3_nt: TGTGCCAGCAGTTTCGGGACTAGCGGTTCCAATGAGCAGTTCTTC
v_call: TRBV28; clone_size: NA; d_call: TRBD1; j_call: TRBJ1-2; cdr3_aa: CASSLRDRVYYGYTF; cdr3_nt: TGTGCCAGCAGTTTGCGGGACAGGGTCTACTATGGCTACACCTTC
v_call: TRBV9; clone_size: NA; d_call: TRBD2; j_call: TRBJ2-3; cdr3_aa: CASSVQSQRGDTDTQYF; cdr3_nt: TGTGCCAGCAGCGTGCAGTCCCAGCGGGGGGACACAGATACGCAGTATTTT